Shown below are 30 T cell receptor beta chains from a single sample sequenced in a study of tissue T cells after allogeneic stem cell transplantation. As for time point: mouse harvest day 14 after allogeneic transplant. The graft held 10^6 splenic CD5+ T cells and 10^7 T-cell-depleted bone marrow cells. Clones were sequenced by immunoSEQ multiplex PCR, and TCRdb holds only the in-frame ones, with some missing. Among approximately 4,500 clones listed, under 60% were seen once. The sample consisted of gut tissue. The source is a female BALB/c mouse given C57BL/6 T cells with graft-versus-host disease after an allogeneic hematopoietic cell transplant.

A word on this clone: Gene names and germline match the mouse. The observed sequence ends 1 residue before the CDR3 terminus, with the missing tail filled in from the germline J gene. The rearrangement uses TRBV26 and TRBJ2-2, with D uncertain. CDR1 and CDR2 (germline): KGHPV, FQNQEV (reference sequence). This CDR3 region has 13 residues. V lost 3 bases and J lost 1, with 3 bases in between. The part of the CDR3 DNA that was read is TGTGCCAGCAGTCTCAGAAACACCGGGCAGCTCTAC. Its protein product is CASSLRNTGQLY. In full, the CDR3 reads CASSLRNTGQLYF.

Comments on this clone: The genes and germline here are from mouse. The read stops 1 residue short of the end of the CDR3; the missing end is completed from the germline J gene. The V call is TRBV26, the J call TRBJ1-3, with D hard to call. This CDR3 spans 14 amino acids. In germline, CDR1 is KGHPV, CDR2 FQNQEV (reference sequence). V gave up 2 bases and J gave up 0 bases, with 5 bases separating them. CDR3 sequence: CASSLRPSGNTLYF. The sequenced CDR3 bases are TGTGCCAGCAGTCTGAGACCTTCTGGAAATACGCTCTAT.

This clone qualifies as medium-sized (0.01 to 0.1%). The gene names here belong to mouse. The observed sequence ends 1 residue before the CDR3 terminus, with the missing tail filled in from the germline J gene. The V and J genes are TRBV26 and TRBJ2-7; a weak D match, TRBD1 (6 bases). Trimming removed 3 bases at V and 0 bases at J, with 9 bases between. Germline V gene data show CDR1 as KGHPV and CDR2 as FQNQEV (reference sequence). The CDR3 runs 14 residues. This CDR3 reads CASSLDRSSYEQYF. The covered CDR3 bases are TGTGCCAGCAGTCTCGACAGGAGCTCCTATGAACAGTAC.

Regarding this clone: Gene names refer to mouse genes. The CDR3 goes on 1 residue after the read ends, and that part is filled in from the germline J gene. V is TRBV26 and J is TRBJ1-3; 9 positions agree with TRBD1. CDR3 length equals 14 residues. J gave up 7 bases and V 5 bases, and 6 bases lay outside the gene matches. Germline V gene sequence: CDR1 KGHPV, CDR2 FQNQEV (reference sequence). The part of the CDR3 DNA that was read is TGTGCCAGCAGTTCCCGGGACAGGGACAATACGCTCTAT. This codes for CASSSRDRDNTLY. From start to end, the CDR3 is CASSSRDRDNTLYF.

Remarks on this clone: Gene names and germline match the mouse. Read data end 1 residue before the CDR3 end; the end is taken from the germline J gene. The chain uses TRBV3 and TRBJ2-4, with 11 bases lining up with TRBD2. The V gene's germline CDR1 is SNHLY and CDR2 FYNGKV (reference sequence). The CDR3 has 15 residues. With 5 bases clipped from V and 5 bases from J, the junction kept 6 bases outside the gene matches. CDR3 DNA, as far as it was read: TGTGCCAGCAGCGCTTCGGGACTGGGGGTAAACACCTTGTAC. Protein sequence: CASSASGLGVNTLY. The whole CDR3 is CASSASGLGVNTLYF. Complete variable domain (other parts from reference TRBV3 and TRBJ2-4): GPKVLQIPSHQIIDMGQMVTLNCDPVSNHLYFYWYKQILGQQMEFLVNFYNGKVMEKSKLFKDQFSVERPDGSYFTLKIQPTALEDSAVYFCASSASGLGVNTLYFGAGTRLSVL.

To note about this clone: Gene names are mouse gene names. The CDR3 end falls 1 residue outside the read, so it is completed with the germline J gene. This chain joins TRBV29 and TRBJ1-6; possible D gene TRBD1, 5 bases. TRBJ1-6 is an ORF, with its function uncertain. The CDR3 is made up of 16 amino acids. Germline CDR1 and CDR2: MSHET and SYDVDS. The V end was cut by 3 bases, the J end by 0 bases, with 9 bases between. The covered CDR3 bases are TGTGCTAGCAGTTTCCAAGACAGTTCCTATAATTCGCCCCTCTAC. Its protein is CASSFQDSSYNSPLY. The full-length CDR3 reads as CASSFQDSSYNSPLYF.

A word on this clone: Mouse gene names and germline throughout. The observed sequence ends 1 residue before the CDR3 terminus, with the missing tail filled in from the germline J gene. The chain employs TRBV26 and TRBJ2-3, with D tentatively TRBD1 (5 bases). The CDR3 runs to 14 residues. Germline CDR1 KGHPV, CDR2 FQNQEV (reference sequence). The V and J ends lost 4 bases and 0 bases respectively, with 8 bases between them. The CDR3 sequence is CASSRTLSAETLYF. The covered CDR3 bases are TGTGCCAGCAGTCGGACACTTAGTGCAGAAACGCTGTAT.

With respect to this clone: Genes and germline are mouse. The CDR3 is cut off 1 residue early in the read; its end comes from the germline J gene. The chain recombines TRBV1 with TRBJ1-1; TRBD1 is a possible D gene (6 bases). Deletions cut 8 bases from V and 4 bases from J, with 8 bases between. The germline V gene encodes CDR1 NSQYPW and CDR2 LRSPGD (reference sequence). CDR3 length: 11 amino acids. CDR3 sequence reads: CTCGGPTEVFF. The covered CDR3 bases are TGCACCTGCGGGGGGCCCACAGAAGTCTTC.

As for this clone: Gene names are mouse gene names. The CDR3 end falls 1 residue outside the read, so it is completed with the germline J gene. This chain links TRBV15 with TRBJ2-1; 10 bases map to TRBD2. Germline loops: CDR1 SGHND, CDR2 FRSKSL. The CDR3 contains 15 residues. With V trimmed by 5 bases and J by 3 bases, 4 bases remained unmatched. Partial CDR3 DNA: TGTGCCAGCAGTCTGGGGGGGCGCACCTATGCTGAGCAGTTC. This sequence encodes CASSLGGRTYAEQF. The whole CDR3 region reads CASSLGGRTYAEQFF.

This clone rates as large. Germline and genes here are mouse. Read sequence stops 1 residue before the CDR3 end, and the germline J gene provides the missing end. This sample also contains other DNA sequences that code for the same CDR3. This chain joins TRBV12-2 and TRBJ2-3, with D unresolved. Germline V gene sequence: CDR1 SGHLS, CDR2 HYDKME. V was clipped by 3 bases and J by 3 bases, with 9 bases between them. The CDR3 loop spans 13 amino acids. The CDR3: CASSFGSAETLYF. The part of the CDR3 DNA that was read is TGTGCCAGCTCTTTCGGGTCAGCAGAAACGCTGTAT.

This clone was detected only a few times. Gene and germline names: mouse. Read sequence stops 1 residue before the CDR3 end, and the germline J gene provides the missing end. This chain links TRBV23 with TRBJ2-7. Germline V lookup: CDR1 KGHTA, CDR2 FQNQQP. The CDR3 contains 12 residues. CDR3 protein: CSSSQFSYEQYF. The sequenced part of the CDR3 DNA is TGCTCCAGCAGTCAATTCTCCTATGAACAGTAC.

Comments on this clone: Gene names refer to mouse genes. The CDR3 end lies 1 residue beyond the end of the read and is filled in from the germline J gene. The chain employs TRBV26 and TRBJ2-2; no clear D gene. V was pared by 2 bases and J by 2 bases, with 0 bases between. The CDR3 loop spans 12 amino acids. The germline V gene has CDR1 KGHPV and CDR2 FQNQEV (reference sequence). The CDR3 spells CASSLNTGQLYF. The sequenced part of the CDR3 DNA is TGTGCCAGCAGTCTGAACACCGGGCAGCTCTAC.

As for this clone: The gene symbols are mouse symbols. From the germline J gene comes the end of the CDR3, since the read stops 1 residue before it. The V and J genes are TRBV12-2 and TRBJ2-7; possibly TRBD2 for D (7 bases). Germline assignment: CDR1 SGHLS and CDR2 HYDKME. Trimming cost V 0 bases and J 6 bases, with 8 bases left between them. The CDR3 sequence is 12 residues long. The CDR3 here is CASSLGGREQYF. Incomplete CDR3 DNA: TGTGCCAGCTCTCTCGGGGGGCGTGAACAGTAC.

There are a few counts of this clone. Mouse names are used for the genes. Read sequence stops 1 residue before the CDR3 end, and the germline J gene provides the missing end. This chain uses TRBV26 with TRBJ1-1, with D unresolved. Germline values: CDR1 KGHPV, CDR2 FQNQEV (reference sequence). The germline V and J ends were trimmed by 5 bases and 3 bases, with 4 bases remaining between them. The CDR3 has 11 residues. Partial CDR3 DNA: TGTGCCAGCAGTAGATACACAGAAGTCTTC. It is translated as CASSRYTEVF. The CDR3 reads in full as CASSRYTEVFF.

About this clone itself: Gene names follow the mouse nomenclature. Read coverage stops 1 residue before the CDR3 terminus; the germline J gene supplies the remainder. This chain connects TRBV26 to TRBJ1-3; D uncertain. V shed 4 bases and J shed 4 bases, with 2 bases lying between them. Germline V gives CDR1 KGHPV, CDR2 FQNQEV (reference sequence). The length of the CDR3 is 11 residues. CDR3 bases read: TGTGCCAGCAGTCGAGGAAATACGCTCTAT. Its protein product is CASSRGNTLY. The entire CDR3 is CASSRGNTLYF.

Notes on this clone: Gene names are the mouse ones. Partial CDR3 DNA: TGTGCCTGGAGCCCTACCTATGAACAGTAC. Translated, it gives CAWSPTYEQY. The complete CDR3 protein is CAWSPTYEQYF. The chain combines TRBV31 with TRBJ2-7; D remains unclear. The missing CDR3 end, 1 residue past where the read stops, is filled in from the germline J gene. V was clipped by 3 bases and J by 2 bases, with 5 bases between them. The germline gives CDR1 GKSSPN, CDR2 SITVG. CDR3 size: 11 residues.

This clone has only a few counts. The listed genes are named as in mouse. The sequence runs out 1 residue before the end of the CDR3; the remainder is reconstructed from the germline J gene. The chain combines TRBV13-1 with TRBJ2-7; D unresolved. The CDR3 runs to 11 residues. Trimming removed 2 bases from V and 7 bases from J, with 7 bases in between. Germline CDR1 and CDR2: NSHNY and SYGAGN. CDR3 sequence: CASSETGEQYF. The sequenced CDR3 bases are TGTGCCAGCAGTGAAACCGGGGAACAGTAC.

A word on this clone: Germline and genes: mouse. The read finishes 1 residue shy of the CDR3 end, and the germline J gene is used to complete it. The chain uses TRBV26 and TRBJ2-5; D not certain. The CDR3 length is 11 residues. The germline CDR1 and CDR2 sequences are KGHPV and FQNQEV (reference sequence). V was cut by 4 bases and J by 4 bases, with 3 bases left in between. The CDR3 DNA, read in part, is TGTGCCAGCAGTCAGAAAGACACCCAGTAC. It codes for CASSQKDTQY. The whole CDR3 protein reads CASSQKDTQYF.

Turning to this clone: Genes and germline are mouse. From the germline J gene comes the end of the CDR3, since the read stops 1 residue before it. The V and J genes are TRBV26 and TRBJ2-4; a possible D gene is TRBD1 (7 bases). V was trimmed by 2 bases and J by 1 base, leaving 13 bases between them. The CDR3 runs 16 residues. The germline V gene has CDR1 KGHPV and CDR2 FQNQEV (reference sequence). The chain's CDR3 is CASSLRGGGGQNTLYF. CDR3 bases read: TGTGCCAGCAGTCTGAGAGGGGGCGGCGGTCAAAACACCTTGTAC.

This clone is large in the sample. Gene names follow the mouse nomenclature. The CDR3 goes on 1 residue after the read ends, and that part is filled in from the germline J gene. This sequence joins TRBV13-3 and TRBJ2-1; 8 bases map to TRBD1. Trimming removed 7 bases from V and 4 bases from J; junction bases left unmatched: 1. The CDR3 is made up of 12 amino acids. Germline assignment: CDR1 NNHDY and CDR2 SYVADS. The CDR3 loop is CASRDRYAEQFF. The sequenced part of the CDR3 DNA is TGTGCCAGCCGGGACAGGTATGCTGAGCAGTTC.

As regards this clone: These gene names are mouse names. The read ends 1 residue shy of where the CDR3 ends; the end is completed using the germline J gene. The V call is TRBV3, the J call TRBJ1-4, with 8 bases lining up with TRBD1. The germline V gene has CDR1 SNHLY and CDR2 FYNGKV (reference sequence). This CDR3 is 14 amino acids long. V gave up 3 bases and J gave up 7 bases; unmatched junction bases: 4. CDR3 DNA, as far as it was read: TGTGCCAGCAGCTTTACAGGGGGTGGCGAAAGATTATTT. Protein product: CASSFTGGGERLF. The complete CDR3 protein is CASSFTGGGERLFF.

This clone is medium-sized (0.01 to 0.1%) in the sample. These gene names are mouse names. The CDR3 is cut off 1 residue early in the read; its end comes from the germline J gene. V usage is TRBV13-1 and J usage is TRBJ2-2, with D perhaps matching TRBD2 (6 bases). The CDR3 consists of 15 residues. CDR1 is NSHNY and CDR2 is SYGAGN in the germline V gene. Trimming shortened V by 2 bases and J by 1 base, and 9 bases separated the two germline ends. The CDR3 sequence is CASSEHWVNTGQLYF. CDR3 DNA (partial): TGTGCCAGCAGTGAGCACTGGGTAAACACCGGGCAGCTCTAC.

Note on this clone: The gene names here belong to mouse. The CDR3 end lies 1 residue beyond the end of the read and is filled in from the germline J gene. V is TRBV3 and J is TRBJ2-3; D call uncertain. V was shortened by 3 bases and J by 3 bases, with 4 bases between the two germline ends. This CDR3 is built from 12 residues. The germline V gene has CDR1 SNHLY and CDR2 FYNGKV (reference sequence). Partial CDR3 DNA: TGTGCCAGCAGCTTTGACGCAGAAACGCTGTAT. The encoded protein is CASSFDAETLY. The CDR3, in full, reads CASSFDAETLYF.

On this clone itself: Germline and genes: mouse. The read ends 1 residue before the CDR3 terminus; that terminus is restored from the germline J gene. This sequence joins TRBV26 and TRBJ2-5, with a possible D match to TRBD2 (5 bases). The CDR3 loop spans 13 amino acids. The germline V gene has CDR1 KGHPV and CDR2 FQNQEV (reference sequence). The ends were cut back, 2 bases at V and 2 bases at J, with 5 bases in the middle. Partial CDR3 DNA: TGTGCCAGCAGTCTGCTGGGCCAAGACACCCAGTAC. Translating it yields CASSLLGQDTQY. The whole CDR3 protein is CASSLLGQDTQYF.

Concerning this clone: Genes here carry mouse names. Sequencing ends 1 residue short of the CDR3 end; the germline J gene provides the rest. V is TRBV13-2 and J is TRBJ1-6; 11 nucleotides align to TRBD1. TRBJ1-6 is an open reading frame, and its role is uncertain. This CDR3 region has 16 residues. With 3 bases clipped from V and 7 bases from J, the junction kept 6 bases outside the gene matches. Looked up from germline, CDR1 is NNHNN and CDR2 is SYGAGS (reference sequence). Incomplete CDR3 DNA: TGTGCCAGCGGTGTCCCGGGACAGGGGGGAAATTCGCCCCTCTAC. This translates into CASGVPGQGGNSPLY. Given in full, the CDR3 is CASGVPGQGGNSPLYF.

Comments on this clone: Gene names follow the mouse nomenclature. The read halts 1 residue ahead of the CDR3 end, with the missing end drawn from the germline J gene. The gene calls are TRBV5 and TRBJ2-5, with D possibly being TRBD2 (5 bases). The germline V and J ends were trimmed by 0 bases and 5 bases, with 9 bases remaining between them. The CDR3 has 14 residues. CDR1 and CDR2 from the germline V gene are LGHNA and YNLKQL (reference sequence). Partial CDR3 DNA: TGTGCCAGCAGCCAAGAATGGGGAGTAGACACCCAGTAC. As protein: CASSQEWGVDTQY. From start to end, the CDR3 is CASSQEWGVDTQYF.

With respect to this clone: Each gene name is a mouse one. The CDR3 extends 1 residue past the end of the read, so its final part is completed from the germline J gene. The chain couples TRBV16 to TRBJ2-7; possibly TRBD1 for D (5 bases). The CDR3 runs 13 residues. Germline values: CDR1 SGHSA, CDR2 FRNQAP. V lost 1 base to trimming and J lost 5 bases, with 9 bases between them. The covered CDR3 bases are TGTGCAAGCAGCTTAGGTCAGGGAAATGAACAGTAC. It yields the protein CASSLGQGNEQY. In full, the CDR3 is CASSLGQGNEQYF.

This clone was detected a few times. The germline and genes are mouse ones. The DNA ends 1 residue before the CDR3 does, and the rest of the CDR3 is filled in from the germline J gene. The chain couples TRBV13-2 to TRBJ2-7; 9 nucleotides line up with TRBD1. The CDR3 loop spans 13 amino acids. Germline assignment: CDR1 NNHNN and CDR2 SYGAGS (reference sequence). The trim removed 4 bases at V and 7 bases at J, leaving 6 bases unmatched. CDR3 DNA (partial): TGTGCCAGCGGTCCACAGGGGGCGCGGGAACAGTAC. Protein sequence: CASGPQGAREQY. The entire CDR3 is CASGPQGAREQYF.

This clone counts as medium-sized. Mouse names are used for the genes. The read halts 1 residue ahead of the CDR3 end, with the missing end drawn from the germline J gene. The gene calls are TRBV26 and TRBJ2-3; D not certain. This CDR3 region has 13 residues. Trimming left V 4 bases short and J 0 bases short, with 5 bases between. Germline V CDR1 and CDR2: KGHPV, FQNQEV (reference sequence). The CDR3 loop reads CASSRRSAETLYF. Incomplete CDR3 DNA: TGTGCCAGCAGTCGTCGTAGTGCAGAAACGCTGTAT.

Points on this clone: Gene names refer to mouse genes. CDR3 bases read: TGTGCCAGCAGTCCGACAGATAATTCGCCCCTCTAC. Its translation is CASSPTDNSPLY. The CDR3 in its entirety is CASSPTDNSPLYF. This chain links TRBV26 with TRBJ1-6; perhaps TRBD1 as D (5 bases). The sequenced fragment ends 1 residue before the CDR3 boundary, so the rest is inferred from the germline J gene. TRBJ1-6 is recorded as an ORF, its role being uncertain. This CDR3 is 13 amino acids long. The germline V gene has CDR1 KGHPV and CDR2 FQNQEV (reference sequence). Trimming took 4 bases from V and 5 from J, leaving 6 bases between them.